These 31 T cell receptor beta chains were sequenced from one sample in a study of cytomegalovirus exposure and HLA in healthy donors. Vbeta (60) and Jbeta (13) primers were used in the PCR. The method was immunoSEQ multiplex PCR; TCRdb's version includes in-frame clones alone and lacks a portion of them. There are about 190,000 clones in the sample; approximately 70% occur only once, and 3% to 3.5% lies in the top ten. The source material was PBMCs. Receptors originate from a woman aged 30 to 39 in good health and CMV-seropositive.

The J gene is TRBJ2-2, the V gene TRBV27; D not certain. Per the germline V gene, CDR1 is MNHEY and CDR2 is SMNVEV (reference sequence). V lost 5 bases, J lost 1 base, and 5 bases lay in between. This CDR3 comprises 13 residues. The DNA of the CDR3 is TGTGCCAGCAGTCCCAAGAACACCGGGGAGCTGTTTTTT. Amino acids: CASSPKNTGELFF.

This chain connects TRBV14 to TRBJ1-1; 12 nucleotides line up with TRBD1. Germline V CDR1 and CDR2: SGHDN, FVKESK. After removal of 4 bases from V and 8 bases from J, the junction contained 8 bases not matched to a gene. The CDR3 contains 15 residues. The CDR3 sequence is CASSRKPGQGAEAFF. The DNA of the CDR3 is TGTGCCAGCAGCCGAAAACCGGGACAGGGGGCGGAAGCTTTCTTT.

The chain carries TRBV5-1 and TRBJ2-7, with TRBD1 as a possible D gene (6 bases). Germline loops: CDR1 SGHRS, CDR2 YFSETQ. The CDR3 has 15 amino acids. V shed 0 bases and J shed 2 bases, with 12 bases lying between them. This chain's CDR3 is CASSLGGGVTYEQYF. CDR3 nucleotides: TGCGCCAGCAGCTTGGGAGGGGGTGTGACCTACGAGCAGTACTTC. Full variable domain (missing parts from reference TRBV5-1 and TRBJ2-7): KAGVTQTPRYLIKTRGQQVTLSCSPISGHRSVSWYQQTPGQGLQFLFEYFSETQRNKGNFPGRFSGRQFSNSRSEMNVSTLELGDSALYLCASSLGGGVTYEQYFGPGTRLTVT.

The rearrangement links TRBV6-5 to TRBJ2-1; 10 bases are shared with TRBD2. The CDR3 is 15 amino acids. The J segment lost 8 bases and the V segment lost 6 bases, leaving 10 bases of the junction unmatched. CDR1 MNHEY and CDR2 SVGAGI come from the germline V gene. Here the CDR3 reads CASRRTSGVGYEQFF. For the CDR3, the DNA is TGTGCCAGCAGGCGGACTAGCGGAGTGGGGTATGAGCAGTTCTTC.

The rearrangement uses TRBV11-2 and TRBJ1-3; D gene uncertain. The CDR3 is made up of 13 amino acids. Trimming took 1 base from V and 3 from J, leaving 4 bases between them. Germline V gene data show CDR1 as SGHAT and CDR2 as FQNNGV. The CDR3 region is CASSLAYGNTIYF. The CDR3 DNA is TGTGCCAGCAGCTTAGCCTATGGAAACACCATATATTTT.

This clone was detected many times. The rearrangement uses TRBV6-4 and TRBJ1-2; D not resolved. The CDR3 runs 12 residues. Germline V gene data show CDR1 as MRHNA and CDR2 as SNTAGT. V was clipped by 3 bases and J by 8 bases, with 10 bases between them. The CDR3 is CASSEQIQGYTF. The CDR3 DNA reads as TGTGCCAGCAGTGAGCAAATTCAGGGCTACACCTTC.

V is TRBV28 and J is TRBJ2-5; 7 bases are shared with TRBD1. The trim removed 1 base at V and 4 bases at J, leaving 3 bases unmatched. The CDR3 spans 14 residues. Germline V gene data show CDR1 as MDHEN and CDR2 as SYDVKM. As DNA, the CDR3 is TGTGCCAGCAGTTTATCAGGGGACAGAGAGACCCAGTACTTC. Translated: CASSLSGDRETQYF.

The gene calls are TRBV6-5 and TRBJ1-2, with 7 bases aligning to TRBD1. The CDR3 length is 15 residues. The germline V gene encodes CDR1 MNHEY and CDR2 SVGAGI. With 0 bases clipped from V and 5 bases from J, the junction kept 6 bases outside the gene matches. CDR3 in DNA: TGTGCCAGCAGTTACTCGCGGGGACAGTTATATGGCTACACCTTC. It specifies CASSYSRGQLYGYTF.

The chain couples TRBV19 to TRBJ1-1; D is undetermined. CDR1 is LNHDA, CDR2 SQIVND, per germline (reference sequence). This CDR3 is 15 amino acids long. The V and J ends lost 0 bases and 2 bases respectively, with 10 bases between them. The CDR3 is CASSIDSPPNTEAFF. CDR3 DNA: TGTGCCAGTAGTATAGATAGCCCGCCAAACACTGAAGCTTTCTTT.

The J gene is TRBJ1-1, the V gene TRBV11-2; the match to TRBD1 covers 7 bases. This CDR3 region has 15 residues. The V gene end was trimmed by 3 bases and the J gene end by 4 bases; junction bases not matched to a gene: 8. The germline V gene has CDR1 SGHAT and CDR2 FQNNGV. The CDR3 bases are TGTGCCAGCAGCTTGGAGACAGGGCGGGGCACTGAAGCTTTCTTT. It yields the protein CASSLETGRGTEAFF.

In DNA form, the CDR3 reads TGTGCCAGCAGTGAAGTCCGCTCTGGGGCCAACGTCCTGACTTTC. Encoded protein: CASSEVRSGANVLTF. The chain is built from TRBV25-1 and TRBJ2-6; D is unclear. The ends were cut back, 2 bases at V and 0 bases at J, with 5 bases in the middle. CDR1 MGHDK and CDR2 SYGVNS come from the germline V gene. The CDR3 spans 15 residues.

The CDR3 nucleotides are TGTGCCAGCAGCTTAGTCAGGGACAGGGGTATTGAAGCTTTCTTT. Translated: CASSLVRDRGIEAFF. The chain has TRBV7-9 and TRBJ1-1, with 10 nucleotides matching TRBD1. This CDR3 is built from 15 residues. J gave up 7 bases and V 1 base, and 6 bases lay outside the gene matches. Germline CDR1 reads SEHNR; CDR2 reads FQNEAQ (reference sequence).

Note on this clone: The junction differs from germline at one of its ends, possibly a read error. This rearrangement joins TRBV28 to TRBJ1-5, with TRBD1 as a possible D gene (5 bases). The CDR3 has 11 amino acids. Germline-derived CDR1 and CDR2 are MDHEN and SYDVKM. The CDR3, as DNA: TGTGCCAGCAGTACCTCGGGACTTCAATACTTT. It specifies CASSTSGLQYF.

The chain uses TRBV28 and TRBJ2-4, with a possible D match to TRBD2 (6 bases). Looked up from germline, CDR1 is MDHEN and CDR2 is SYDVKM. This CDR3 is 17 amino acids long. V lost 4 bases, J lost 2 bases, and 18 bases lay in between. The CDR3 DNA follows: TGTGCCAGCAGTTCTTCAAACCCGGGAGATCCCAAAAACATTCAGTACTTC. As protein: CASSSSNPGDPKNIQYF.

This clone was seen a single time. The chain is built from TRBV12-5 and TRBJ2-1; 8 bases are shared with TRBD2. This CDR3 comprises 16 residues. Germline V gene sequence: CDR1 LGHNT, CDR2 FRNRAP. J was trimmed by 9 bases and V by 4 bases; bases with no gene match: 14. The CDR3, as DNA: TGTGCTAGTGGTTCGTCACAGCGGGAGCCGCGTCTTGAGCAGTTCTTC. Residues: CASGSSQREPRLEQFF.

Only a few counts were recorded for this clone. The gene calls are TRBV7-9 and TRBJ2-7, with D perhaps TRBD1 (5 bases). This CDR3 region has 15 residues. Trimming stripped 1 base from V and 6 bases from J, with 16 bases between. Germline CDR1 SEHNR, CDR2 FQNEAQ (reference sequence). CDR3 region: CASSLVAGWRSEQYF. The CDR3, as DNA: TGTGCCAGCAGCTTAGTGGCAGGGTGGAGATCCGAGCAGTACTTC. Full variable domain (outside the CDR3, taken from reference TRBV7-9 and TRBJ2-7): DTGVSQNPRHKITKRGQNVTFRCDPISEHNRLYWYRQTLGQGPEFLTYFQNEAQLEKSRLLSDRFSAERPKGSFSTLEIQRTEQGDSAMYLCASSLVAGWRSEQYFGPGTRLTVT.

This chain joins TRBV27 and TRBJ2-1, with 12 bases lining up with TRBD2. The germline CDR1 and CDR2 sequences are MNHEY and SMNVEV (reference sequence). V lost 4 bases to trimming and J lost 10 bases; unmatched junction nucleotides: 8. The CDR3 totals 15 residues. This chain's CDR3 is CASSSLAGGPIEQFF. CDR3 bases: TGTGCCAGCAGTTCCCTAGCGGGAGGGCCGATAGAGCAGTTCTTC.

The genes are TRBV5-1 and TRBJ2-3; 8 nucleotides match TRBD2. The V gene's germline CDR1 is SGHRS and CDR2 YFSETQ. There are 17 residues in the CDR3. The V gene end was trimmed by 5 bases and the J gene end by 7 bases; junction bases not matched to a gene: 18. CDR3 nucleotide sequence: TGCGCCAGCAGTTTTCAGACTAGCGCCAGTGGGGTCTATACGCAGTATTTT. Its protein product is CASSFQTSASGVYTQYF. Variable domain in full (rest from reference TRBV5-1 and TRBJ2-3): KAGVTQTPRYLIKTRGQQVTLSCSPISGHRSVSWYQQTPGQGLQFLFEYFSETQRNKGNFPGRFSGRQFSNSRSEMNVSTLELGDSALYLCASSFQTSASGVYTQYFGPGTRLTVL.

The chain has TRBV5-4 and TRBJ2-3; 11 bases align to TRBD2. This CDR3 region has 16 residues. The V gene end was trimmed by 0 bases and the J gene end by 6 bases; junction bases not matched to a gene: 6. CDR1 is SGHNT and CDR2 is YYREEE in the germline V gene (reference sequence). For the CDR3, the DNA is TGTGCCAGCAGCTTGGGTAGCGGGGGGGGTCTGGATACGCAGTATTTT. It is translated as CASSLGSGGGLDTQYF. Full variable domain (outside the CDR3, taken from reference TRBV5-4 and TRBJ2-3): ETGVTQSPTHLIKTRGQQVTLRCSSQSGHNTVSWYQQALGQGPQFIFQYYREEENGRGNFPPRFSGLQFPNYSSELNVNALELDDSALYLCASSLGSGGGLDTQYFGPGTRLTVL.

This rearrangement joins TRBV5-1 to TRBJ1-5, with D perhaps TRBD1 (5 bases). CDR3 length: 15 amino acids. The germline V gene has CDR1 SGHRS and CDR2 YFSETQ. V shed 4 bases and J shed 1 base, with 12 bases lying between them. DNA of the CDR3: TGCGCCAGCAGCCCACAGGCGGGAAGCAATCAGCCCCAGCATTTT. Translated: CASSPQAGSNQPQHF.

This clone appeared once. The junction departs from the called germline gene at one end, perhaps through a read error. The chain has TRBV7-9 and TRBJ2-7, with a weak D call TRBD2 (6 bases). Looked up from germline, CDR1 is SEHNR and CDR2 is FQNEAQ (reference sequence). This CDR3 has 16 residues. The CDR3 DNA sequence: TGTTCCAGCAGCCCCCTCGCAGTGTGGGAGGTCTACGAGCAGTACTTC. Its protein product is CSSSPLAVWEVYEQYF.

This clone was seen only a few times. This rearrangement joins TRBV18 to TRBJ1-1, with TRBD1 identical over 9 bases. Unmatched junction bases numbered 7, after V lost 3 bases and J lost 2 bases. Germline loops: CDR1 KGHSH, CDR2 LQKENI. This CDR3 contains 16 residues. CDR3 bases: TGTGCCAGCTCACCCGACAGGGGGGCAAGTAACACTGAAGCTTTCTTT. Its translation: CASSPDRGASNTEAFF.

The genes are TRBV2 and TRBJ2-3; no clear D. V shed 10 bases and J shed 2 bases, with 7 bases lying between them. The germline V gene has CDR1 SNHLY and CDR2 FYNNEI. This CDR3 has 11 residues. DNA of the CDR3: TGTGCCATAGACAACACAGATACGCAGTATTTT. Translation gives CAIDNTDTQYF. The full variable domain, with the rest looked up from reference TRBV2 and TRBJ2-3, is EPEVTQTPSHQVTQMGQEVILRCVPISNHLYFYWYRQILGQKVEFLVSFYNNEISEKSEIFDDQFSVERPDGSNFTLKIRSTKLEDSAMYFCAIDNTDTQYFGPGTRLTVL.

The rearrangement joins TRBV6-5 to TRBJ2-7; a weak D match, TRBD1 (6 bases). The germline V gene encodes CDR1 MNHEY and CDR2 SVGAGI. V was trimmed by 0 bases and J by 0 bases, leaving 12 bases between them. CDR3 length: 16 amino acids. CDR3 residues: CASSYSIAGASYEQYF. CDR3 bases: TGTGCCAGCAGTTACTCGATCGCAGGGGCCTCCTACGAGCAGTACTTC.

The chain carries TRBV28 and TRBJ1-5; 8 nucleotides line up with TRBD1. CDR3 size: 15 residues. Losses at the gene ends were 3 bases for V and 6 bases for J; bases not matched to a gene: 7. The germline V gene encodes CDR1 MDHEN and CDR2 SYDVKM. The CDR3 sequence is CASSFSQGARQPQHF. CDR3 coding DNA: TGTGCCAGCAGTTTCAGCCAGGGGGCGCGTCAGCCCCAGCATTTT.

As DNA, the CDR3 is TGTGCCAGCAGTTACTATGGGGGGGCAGGAAACACCATATATTTT. This gives the protein CASSYYGGAGNTIYF. V and J are TRBV6-6 and TRBJ1-3; perhaps TRBD1 as D (6 bases). CDR1 is MNHNY and CDR2 is SVGAGI in the germline V gene (reference sequence). CDR3 length: 15 amino acids. V lost 1 base and J lost 4, with 11 bases in between.

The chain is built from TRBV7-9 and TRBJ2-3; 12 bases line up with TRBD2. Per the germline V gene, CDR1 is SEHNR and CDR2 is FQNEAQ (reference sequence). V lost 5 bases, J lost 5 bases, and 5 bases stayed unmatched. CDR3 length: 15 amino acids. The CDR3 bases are TGTGCCAGCAGCGCTAGCGGGAGGGCTGGAGATACGCAGTATTTT. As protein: CASSASGRAGDTQYF.

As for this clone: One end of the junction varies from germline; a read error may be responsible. CDR3 in DNA: TGTGCCACCAGTGAGTCAGGGGGCCAATTCTACGAGCAGTACTTC. It translates to CATSESGGQFYEQYF. This chain joins TRBV10-3 and TRBJ2-7; 8 bases line up with TRBD1. This CDR3 has 15 residues. The V gene's germline CDR1 is ENHRY and CDR2 SYGVKD.

The CDR3 here is CSGLAGGRYGELFF. In nucleotides, the CDR3 is TGCAGCGGACTAGCGGGAGGACGTTACGGGGAGCTGTTTTTT. The rearrangement uses TRBV29-1 and TRBJ2-2, with TRBD2 matching over 13 bases. Per the germline V gene, CDR1 is SQVTM and CDR2 is ANQGSEA. The V and J ends lost 7 bases and 7 bases, in that order; junction bases with no gene match: 6. The CDR3 runs 14 residues.

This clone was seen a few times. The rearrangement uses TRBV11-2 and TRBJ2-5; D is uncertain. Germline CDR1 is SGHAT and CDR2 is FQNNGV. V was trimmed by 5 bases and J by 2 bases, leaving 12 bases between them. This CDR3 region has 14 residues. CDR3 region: CASSVSHAQETQYF. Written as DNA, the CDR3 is TGTGCCAGCAGCGTGAGTCACGCGCAAGAGACCCAGTACTTC.

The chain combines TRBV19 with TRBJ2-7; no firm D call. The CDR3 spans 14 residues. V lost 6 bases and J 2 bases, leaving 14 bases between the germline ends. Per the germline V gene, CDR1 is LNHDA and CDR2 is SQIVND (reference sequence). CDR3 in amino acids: CASSPLMGAYEQYF. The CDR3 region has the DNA TGTGCCAGTAGCCCCCTGATGGGCGCCTACGAGCAGTACTTC.